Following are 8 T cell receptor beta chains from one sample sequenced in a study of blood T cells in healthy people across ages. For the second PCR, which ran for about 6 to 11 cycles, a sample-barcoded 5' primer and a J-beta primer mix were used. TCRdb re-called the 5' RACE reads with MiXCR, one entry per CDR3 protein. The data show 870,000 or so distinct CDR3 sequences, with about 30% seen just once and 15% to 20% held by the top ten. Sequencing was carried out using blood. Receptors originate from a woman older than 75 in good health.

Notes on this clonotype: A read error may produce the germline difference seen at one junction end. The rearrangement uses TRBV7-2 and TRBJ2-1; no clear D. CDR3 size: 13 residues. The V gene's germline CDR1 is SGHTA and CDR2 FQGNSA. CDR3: CASSVQRYNEQFF. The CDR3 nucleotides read TGTGCCAGCAGCGTGCAAAGATACAACGAGCAGTTCTTC.

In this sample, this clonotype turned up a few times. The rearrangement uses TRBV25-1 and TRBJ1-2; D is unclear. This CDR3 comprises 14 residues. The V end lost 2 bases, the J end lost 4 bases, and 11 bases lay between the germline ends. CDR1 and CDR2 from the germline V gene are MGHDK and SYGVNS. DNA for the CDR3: TGTGCCAGCAGTGAAGGGAGCTTGCGCTATGGCTACACCTTC. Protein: CASSEGSLRYGYTF.

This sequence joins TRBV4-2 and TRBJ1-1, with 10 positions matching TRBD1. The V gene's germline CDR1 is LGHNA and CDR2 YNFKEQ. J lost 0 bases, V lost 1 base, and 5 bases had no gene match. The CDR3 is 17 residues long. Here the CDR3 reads CASSQAGQGNMNTEAFF. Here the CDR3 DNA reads TGTGCCAGCAGCCAAGCGGGACAGGGGAACATGAACACTGAAGCTTTCTTT.

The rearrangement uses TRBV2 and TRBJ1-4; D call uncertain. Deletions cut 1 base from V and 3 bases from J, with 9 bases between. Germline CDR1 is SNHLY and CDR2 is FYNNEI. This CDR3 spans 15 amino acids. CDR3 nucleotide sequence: TGTGCCAGCAGTGAAGGTGGGCAAGCTAATGAAAAACTGTTTTTT. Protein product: CASSEGGQANEKLFF.

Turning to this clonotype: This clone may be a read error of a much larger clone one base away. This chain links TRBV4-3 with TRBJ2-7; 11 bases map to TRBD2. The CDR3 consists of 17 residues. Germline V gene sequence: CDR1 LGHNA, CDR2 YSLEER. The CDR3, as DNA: TGCGCCAGCAGCCACCGGACTAGCGGGTTCAGCTCCTGCGAGCAGTACTTC. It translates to CASSHRTSGFSSCEQYF.

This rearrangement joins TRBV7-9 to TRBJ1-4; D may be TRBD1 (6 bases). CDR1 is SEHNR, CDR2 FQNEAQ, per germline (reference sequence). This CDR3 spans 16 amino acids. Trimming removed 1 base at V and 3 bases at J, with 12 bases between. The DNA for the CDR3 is TGTGCCAGCAGCTTAGAAGGGGGACGAGCTAATGAAAAACTGTTTTTT. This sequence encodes CASSLEGGRANEKLFF.

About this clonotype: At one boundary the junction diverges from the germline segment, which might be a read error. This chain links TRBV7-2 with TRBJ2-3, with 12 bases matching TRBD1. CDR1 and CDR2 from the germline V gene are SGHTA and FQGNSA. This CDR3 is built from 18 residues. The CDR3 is CASSHGTGGAGLTDTQDF. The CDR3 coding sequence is TGTGCCAGCAGCCATGGGACAGGGGGCGCCGGTTTAACAGATACGCAGGATTTT. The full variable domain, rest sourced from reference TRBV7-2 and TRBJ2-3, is GAGVSQSPSNKVTEKGKDVELRCDPISGHTALYWYRQSLGQGLEFLIYFQGNSAPDKSGLPSDRFSAERTGGSVSTLTIQRTQQEDSAVYLCASSHGTGGAGLTDTQDFGPGTRLTVL.

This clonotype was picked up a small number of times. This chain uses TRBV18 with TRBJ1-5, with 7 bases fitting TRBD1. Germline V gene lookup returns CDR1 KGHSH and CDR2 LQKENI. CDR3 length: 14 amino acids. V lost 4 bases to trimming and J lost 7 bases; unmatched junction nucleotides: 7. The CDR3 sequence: CASSHERQGQPQHF. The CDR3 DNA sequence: TGTGCCAGCTCACACGAAAGACAGGGACAGCCCCAGCATTTT.